These 5 T cell receptor beta chains share one sample of origin, sequenced in a study of human CD8 memory T cell subsets. Scientists made TCR beta libraries using UMI-labeled 5' RACE. Each CDR3 protein gets one entry in TCRdb, which reprocessed the 5' RACE reads and gives no DNA. This sample's table reports roughly 6,800 distinct CDR3 sequences. The sequenced material came from CD8+ T cells from PBMCs. These receptors all stem from a human donor in good health.

The CDR3 reads CASSLAGTSGKETQYF. The chain links TRBV5-4 to TRBJ2-5; checking the TCRdb D call of TRBD2 is not possible without DNA. The CDR3 consists of 16 residues. Germline V CDR1 and CDR2: SGHNT, YYREEE (reference sequence).

The rearrangement joins TRBV4-1 to TRBJ2-7; TCRdb's D gene call, TRBD1, goes unchecked for lack of DNA. Germline assignment: CDR1 MGHRA and CDR2 YSYEKL. There are 18 residues in the CDR3. This CDR3 reads CASSQEGGPGTGSYEQYF.

V gene TRBV28 combines with J gene TRBJ2-1. CDR1 is MDHEN and CDR2 is SYDVKM in the germline V gene. The CDR3 has 15 amino acids. The CDR3 loop reads CASSLSGSSYNEQFF. The whole variable domain, filled in from reference TRBV28 and TRBJ2-1, reads DVKVTQSSRYLVKRTGEKVFLECVQDMDHENMFWYRQDPGLGLRLIYFSYDVKMKEKGDIPEGYSVSREKKERFSLILESASTNQTSMYLCASSLSGSSYNEQFFGPGTRLTVL.

The V call is TRBV5-1, the J call TRBJ1-5; TCRdb lists TRBD1, though no DNA is available to test this call. Germline assignment: CDR1 SGHRS and CDR2 YFSETQ. This CDR3 has 15 amino acids. CDR3 sequence reads: CASSPDRGINQPQHF.

This chain connects TRBV7-8 to TRBJ2-1; TCRdb indicates TRBD2, and absent DNA this call remains unverified. The CDR3 covers 14 residues. Germline V gives CDR1 SGHVS, CDR2 FQNEAQ. The CDR3 protein is CASSLSGADNEQFF.